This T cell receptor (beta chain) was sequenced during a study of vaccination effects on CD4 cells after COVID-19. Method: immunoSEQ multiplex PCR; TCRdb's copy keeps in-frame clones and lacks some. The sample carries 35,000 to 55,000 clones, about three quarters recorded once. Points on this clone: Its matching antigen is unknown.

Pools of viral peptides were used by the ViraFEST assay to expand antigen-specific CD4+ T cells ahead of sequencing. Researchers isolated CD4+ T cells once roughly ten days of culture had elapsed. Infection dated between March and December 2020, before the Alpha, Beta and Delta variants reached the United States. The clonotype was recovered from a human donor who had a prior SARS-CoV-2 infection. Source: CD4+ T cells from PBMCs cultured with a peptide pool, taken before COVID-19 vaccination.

The CDR3: CASSSQGAGANEKLFF. The CDR3 DNA reads TGCGCCAGCAGCTCACAGGGGGCCGGGGCTAATGAAAAACTGTTTTTT. The chain uses TRBV5-1 and TRBJ1-4; 9 bases are a match to TRBD1. V dropped 3 bases and J dropped 3; count of bases not matched to a gene: 6. Germline-derived CDR1 and CDR2 are SGHRS and YFSETQ. The CDR3 is 16 residues long. Together with reference TRBV5-1 and TRBJ1-4, the CDR3 gives the full variable domain: KAGVTQTPRYLIKTRGQQVTLSCSPISGHRSVSWYQQTPGQGLQFLFEYFSETQRNKGNFPGRFSGRQFSNSRSEMNVSTLELGDSALYLCASSSQGAGANEKLFFGSGTQLSVL.